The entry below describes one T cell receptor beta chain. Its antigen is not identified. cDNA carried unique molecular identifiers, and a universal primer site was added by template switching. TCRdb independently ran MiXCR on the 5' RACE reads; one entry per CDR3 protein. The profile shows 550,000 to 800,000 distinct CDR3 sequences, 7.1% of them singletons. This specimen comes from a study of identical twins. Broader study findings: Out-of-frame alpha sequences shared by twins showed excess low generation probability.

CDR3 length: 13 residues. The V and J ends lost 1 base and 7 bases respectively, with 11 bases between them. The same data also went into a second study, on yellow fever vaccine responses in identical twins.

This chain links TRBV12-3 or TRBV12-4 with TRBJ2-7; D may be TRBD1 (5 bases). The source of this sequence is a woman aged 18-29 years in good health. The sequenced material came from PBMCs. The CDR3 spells CASSLGTLFEQYV. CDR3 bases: TGTGCCAGCAGTTTAGGGACACTGTTTGAGCAGTACGTC.